Shown below are 9 T cell receptor beta chains from a single sample sequenced in a study of identical twins. TCRdb used MiXCR to reprocess the 5' RACE reads, holding one entry per CDR3 protein. The table shows fewer than 650,000 distinct CDR3 sequences, with more than 9% occurring only once. This sample also belongs to another study, concerning yellow fever vaccine responses in identical twins.

Sequencing used PBMCs. The receptors come from a woman aged 18-29 years in good health.

This clonotype was picked up many times. This chain links TRBV7-9 with TRBJ2-7, with D hard to call. V was trimmed by 6 bases and J by 2 bases, leaving 5 bases between them. CDR1 is SEHNR, CDR2 FQNEAQ, per germline (reference sequence). There are 11 residues in the CDR3. CDR3 sequence reads: CASSYTYEQYF. DNA of the CDR3: TGTGCCAGCAGTTACACCTACGAGCAGTACTTC.

The chain couples TRBV6-5 to TRBJ2-5, with D tentatively TRBD2 (6 bases). The V gene lost 2 bases and the J gene lost 4 bases, with 8 bases spanning the gap. CDR1 MNHEY and CDR2 SVGAGI come from the germline V gene. CDR3 size: 13 residues. This CDR3 reads CASSYGGGETQYF. The DNA for the CDR3 is TGTGCCAGCAGTTACGGGGGAGGAGAGACCCAGTACTTC.

This clonotype was recorded many times. The rearrangement links TRBV12-3 or TRBV12-4 to TRBJ2-1; D may be TRBD1 or TRBD2 (5 bases each). V was clipped by 5 bases and J by 0 bases, with 11 bases between them. The CDR3 runs to 15 residues. The CDR3 here is CASSTGTASYNEQFF. The DNA for the CDR3 is TGTGCCAGCAGTACCGGGACGGCCTCCTACAATGAGCAGTTCTTC.

The rearrangement joins TRBV7-2 to TRBJ2-4; the match to TRBD2 covers 10 bases. There are 13 residues in the CDR3. J was trimmed by 12 bases and V by 1 base; bases with no gene match: 3. The germline gives CDR1 SGHTA, CDR2 FQGNSA. The chain's CDR3 is CASSLGLAGDQYF. Here the CDR3 DNA reads TGTGCCAGCAGCTTAGGCCTAGCGGGGGATCAGTACTTC.

The J gene is TRBJ2-1, the V gene TRBV7-9; 12 positions match TRBD2. The CDR3 contains 15 residues. V lost 5 bases to trimming and J lost 7 bases; unmatched junction nucleotides: 6. Germline loops: CDR1 SEHNR, CDR2 FQNEAQ (reference sequence). In DNA form, the CDR3 reads TGTGCCAGCAGCGCACTAGCGGGAGGAGGAAATGAGCAGTTCTTC. Translated, it gives CASSALAGGGNEQFF.

This clonotype was counted ten times or more. The genes are TRBV7-2 and TRBJ2-7; D gene ambiguous. The CDR3 length is 15 residues. From germline, CDR1 is SGHTA and CDR2 FQGNSA. Deletions cut 1 base from V and 3 bases from J, with 13 bases between. The CDR3 nucleotides are TGTGCCAGCAGCTTAGAACCCCCACCAAACTACGAGCAGTACTTC. It is translated as CASSLEPPPNYEQYF.

The chain recombines TRBV6-1 with TRBJ1-1, with D possibly being TRBD1 (5 bases). The germline gives CDR1 MNHNS, CDR2 SASEGT. This CDR3 region has 14 residues. Trimming pared 4 bases from V and 1 base from J, leaving 10 bases between. The CDR3 here is CASSGSDKNTEAFF. DNA for the CDR3: TGTGCCAGCAGTGGGTCGGACAAGAACACTGAAGCTTTCTTT.

This clonotype was counted only a few times. The rearrangement joins TRBV2 to TRBJ2-1; no firm D call. This CDR3 spans 15 amino acids. The germline V gene encodes CDR1 SNHLY and CDR2 FYNNEI. V shed 3 bases and J shed 6 bases, with 15 bases lying between them. CDR3 sequence (DNA): TGTGCCAGCAGTGACTTCATCTCCTATAGCAATGAGCAGTTCTTC. Translation: CASSDFISYSNEQFF.

The CDR3: CASRVGLAGVEDNEQFF. Written as DNA, the CDR3 is TGTGCCAGCAGGGTAGGACTAGCGGGAGTGGAGGACAATGAGCAGTTCTTC. The V call is TRBV12-3 or TRBV12-4, the J call TRBJ2-1, with 13 bases aligning to TRBD2. The CDR3 length is 17 residues. V was pared by 6 bases and J by 5 bases, with 10 bases of the junction left unmatched.